This is a list of T cell receptor beta chains from one sample in a study of post-analysis software for immune sequencing data. TCRdb re-called the PCR reads with MiXCR, one entry per CDR3 protein. The sample has roughly 700,000 distinct CDR3 sequences, roughly 30% seen once. Specimen: blood. The receptors shown here come from a girl aged 10 to 17 with multiple sclerosis. Both conserved end residues are part of each CDR3. Fields, in order: V gene, D gene, clone size, J gene, CDR3 DNA, CDR3 protein. A D gene is named only where the DNA matches it firmly. Size values are once, few and many counts, or a class for expanded clones, and some rows have none.

TRBV10-3	NA	NA	TRBJ2-3	TGTGCCATCAGTGAGGGGCTAGTCACCACAGATACGCAGTATTTT	CAISEGLVTTDTQYF
TRBV15	NA	NA	TRBJ1-4	TGTGCCACCAGCGGGACGTCGGCAACTAATGAAAAACTGTTTTTT	CATSGTSATNEKLFF
TRBV4-3	NA	few	TRBJ2-5	TGCGCCAGCAGAGGGGGTGTCCAAGAGACCCAGTACTTC	CASRGGVQETQYF
TRBV20-1	NA	NA	TRBJ2-4	TGCAGTGCTAGCTTAGCTCGGGCAGCGAGTAACATTCAGTACTTC	CSASLARAASNIQYF
TRBV6-5	TRBD1	few	TRBJ1-6	TGTGCCAGCAGTCTAGACAGGGCAGCACAGTATTCACCCCTCCACTTT	CASSLDRAAQYSPLHF
TRBV2	NA	NA	TRBJ2-5	TGTGCCAGCAGGGATCGGACCACAACAAACAATGAGCGGTACTTC	CASRDRTTTNNERYF
TRBV12-3/TRBV12-4	NA	many	TRBJ1-5	TGTGCCAGCAGCTACAGGGGCAATCAGCCCCAGCATTTT	CASSYRGNQPQHF
TRBV7-9	TRBD2	few	TRBJ2-7	TGTGCCAGCAGCCCTAGCGGACTAACCTACGAGCAGTACTTC	CASSPSGLTYEQYF
TRBV3-1	NA	NA	TRBJ1-1	TGTGCCAGCAGCCAAGCGAGAGTAATGAACACTGAAGCTTTCTTT	CASSQARVMNTEAFF
TRBV21-1	NA	few	TRBJ1-2	TGTGCCAGCAGCGATAGACCGGGACAGGCTGATGGCTACACCTTC	CASSDRPGQADGYTF
TRBV27	TRBD2	once	TRBJ2-1	TGTGCCAGCAGAAGCGGGAGGGCCCGCGCCTACAATGAGCAGTTCTTC	CASRSGRARAYNEQFF
TRBV11-2	NA	NA	TRBJ2-5	TGTGCCAGCAGCTATCAGAGGTTCCAAGAGACCCAGTACTTC	CASSYQRFQETQYF
TRBV5-4	NA	many	TRBJ2-6	TGTGCCAGCAGTTACTCTGGGGCCAACGTCCTGACTTTC	CASSYSGANVLTF
TRBV28	NA	few	TRBJ2-7	TGTGCCAGCATAGGCGAGGGTCTCTACGAGCAGTACTTC	CASIGEGLYEQYF
TRBV6-2/TRBV6-3	NA	NA	TRBJ2-1	TGTGCCAGCAGAACCACAGGTTACCAATACAATGAGCAGTTCTTC	CASRTTGYQYNEQFF
TRBV29-1	TRBD2	NA	TRBJ2-2	TGCAGCGTTGATGTAGCGGGGGGGCCCCACACCGGGGAGCTGTTTTTT	CSVDVAGGPHTGELFF
TRBV10-3	NA	few	TRBJ2-1	TGTGCCATCAGTGAGTCGGTAAGGAGCTCCTACAATGAGCAGTTCTTC	CAISESVRSSYNEQFF
TRBV7-2	NA	many	TRBJ2-7	TGTGCCAGCAGCTTGGCGCTCTCCTACGAGCAGTACTTC	CASSLALSYEQYF
TRBV4-3	NA	NA	TRBJ1-6	TGCGCCAGCAGCCAAGATCAGACGACGTCTCTATTAAATTCACCCCTCCACTTT	CASSQDQTTSLLNSPLHF
TRBV7-2	NA	NA	TRBJ1-1	TGTGCCAGCAGCTTTGACAGGAGAGAAGCTTTCTTT	CASSFDRREAFF
TRBV20-1	NA	NA	TRBJ2-7	TGCAGTGCTAGAGATCAGGAGCGGGTTTTCTCCTACGAGCAGTACTTC	CSARDQERVFSYEQYF
TRBV29-1	NA	many	TRBJ2-7	TGCAGCGTCATGGGAGCCCAATCCTACGAGCAGTACTTC	CSVMGAQSYEQYF
TRBV2	NA	once	TRBJ2-1	TGTGCCAGCAGTGATGACGGGGGGCCTGACAATGAGCAGTTCTTC	CASSDDGGPDNEQFF
TRBV6-6	NA	NA	TRBJ1-1	TGTGCCAGCAGGAGGGAAGGGGCGAACACTGAAGCTTTCTTT	CASRREGANTEAFF
TRBV20-1	NA	few	TRBJ1-1	TGCAGTGCAAGAGATGGGGGGCCGAACACTGAAGCTTTCTTT	CSARDGGPNTEAFF
TRBV20-1	NA	few	TRBJ2-1	TGCAGTGCTAGAGATCGGGTAGCCAAAGGAAAATACAATGAGCAGTTCTTC	CSARDRVAKGKYNEQFF
TRBV15	NA	NA	TRBJ1-5	TGTGCCACCAGCGGACGGGGAGGGGGCAATCAGCCCCAGCATTTT	CATSGRGGGNQPQHF
TRBV20-1	TRBD1	few	TRBJ1-2	TGCAGTGCTAGAGATTTGAACAGGGGCTATGGCTACACCTTC	CSARDLNRGYGYTF
TRBV10-3	NA	NA	TRBJ2-5	TGTGCCATCAGTGAGGCGCCAGGGAGGCAAGAGACCCAGTACTTC	CAISEAPGRQETQYF
TRBV4-1	NA	few	TRBJ1-2	TGCGCCAGCAGCCAAGAAACCAGAGTAGCTAACTATGGCTACACCTTC	CASSQETRVANYGYTF
TRBV7-9	NA	few	TRBJ2-7	TGTGCCAGCAGCTTAGATGTTTTTGGCCGCCGGGAGCAGTACTTC	CASSLDVFGRREQYF
TRBV7-9	NA	NA	TRBJ2-5	TGTGCCAGCAGCAGGAACAGGGTCGTCGGAGCCGTAAAAGAGACCCAGTACTTC	CASSRNRVVGAVKETQYF
TRBV27	NA	NA	TRBJ2-3	TGTGCCAGCACTCAGTGGTGGCCGCCTCGCACAGATACGCAGTATTTT	CASTQWWPPRTDTQYF
TRBV29-1	NA	NA	TRBJ2-1	TGCAGCGTTACGAGGGGAATCCCCTACAATGAGCAGTTCTTC	CSVTRGIPYNEQFF
TRBV6-5	TRBD1	NA	TRBJ1-6	TGTGCCAGCAGTACCGGACAGGGTGTAAAACCCCTCCACTTT	CASSTGQGVKPLHF
TRBV20-1	NA	NA	TRBJ1-1	TGCAGTGCTGGCCCACAGGCTTTCACTGAAGCTTTCTTT	CSAGPQAFTEAFF
TRBV6-2/TRBV6-3	NA	NA	TRBJ2-2	TGTGCCAGCAGTTACCCTCTTCCGGGGGGCTGGGACGGGGAGCTGTTTTTT	CASSYPLPGGWDGELFF
TRBV7-8	NA	NA	TRBJ2-5	TGTGCCAGCAGCCCCCAATGGTCGGTGCAGTACTTC	CASSPQWSVQYF
TRBV10-3	NA	few	TRBJ2-3	TGTGCCATCAGGAACAGAGAGGCAGATACGCAGTATTTT	CAIRNREADTQYF
TRBV20-1	NA	NA	TRBJ2-7	TGCAGTGCTAGTCGCCTGGCAGGTGCCTACGAGCAGTACTTC	CSASRLAGAYEQYF
TRBV29-1	TRBD1	few	TRBJ1-1	TGCAGCGTATTTACAGGGGACACTGAAGCTTTCTTT	CSVFTGDTEAFF
TRBV4-1	TRBD1	few	TRBJ1-1	TGCGCCAGCAGCCAACGCCCGGGACAGACCTCCGCTGAAGCTTTCTTT	CASSQRPGQTSAEAFF
TRBV5-1	TRBD1	NA	TRBJ2-7	TGCGCCAGCAGTCCTGGGACAGGGGGCGCCTACGAGCAGTACTTC	CASSPGTGGAYEQYF